A selection of T cell receptor beta chains follows, all from one sample in a study of blood T cell repertoires in COVID-19. TCRdb's copy holds only in-frame clones and misses some; the assay was immunoSEQ multiplex PCR. In the table there are about 120,000 clones, approximately 84% of which are singletons. The sequencing input was peripheral blood. The receptors here all came from a man in his 70s with active or convalescent COVID-19. Each CDR3 is given with its conserved first and last residue. Each record gives: J gene, V gene, clone size, D gene, CDR3 DNA, CDR3 protein. The D gene is left open where the match is weak. The size field is filled for only some rows; it gives once, few, many or a size class.

J gene: TRBJ2-1
V gene: TRBV10-2
clone size: few
D gene: TRBD2
CDR3 DNA: TGCGCCAACTCCACCACTAGCGGGGGGGCAAATGAGCAGTTCTTC
CDR3 protein: CANSTTSGGANEQFF

J gene: TRBJ2-2
V gene: TRBV5-4
clone size: .
D gene: TRBD2
CDR3 DNA: TGTGCCAGCAGCTTGGGAGCTAGCGGGAGGGCCTGGACCGGGGAGCTGTTTTTT
CDR3 protein: CASSLGASGRAWTGELFF

J gene: TRBJ2-1
V gene: TRBV5-1
clone size: once
D gene: .
CDR3 DNA: TGCGCCAGCAGCTTGGACCTAGCCTTAAGGGAGCAGTTCTTC
CDR3 protein: CASSLDLALREQFF

J gene: TRBJ2-1
V gene: TRBV5-5
clone size: .
D gene: TRBD2
CDR3 DNA: TGTGCCAGCAGCTTGGCCATACTAGCGGGGGGCAATGAGCAGTTCTTC
CDR3 protein: CASSLAILAGGNEQFF

J gene: TRBJ1-3
V gene: TRBV1
clone size: .
D gene: .
CDR3 DNA: TGCACCAGCAGCCAGGAACTCCCGTTGAATCCGACCGACAACTCTGGAAACACCATATATTTT
CDR3 protein: CTSSQELPLNPTDNSGNTIYF

J gene: TRBJ1-1
V gene: TRBV7-3
clone size: .
D gene: .
CDR3 DNA: TGTGCCAGCAGCTTAAGCGGCAGGGTGGATGAAGCTTTCTTT
CDR3 protein: CASSLSGRVDEAFF

J gene: TRBJ1-1
V gene: TRBV19
clone size: .
D gene: TRBD1
CDR3 DNA: TGTGCCAGTAGTACAGCCGGGACAGTGAACACTGAAGCTTTCTTT
CDR3 protein: CASSTAGTVNTEAFF

J gene: TRBJ2-1
V gene: TRBV11-2
clone size: .
D gene: TRBD2
CDR3 DNA: TGTGCCAGCAGCTTAGCTGGACTAGCGGGGGGTGGTGAGCAGTTCTTC
CDR3 protein: CASSLAGLAGGGEQFF

J gene: TRBJ1-2
V gene: TRBV7-9
clone size: once
D gene: .
CDR3 DNA: TGTGCCAGCAGCACAAGGGCGGGTGGCTACACCTTC
CDR3 protein: CASSTRAGGYTF

J gene: TRBJ2-2
V gene: TRBV6-5
clone size: .
D gene: TRBD2
CDR3 DNA: TGTGCCAGCAGTTACCTAGCGGGGGGGCCTAACGGGGAGCTGTTTTTT
CDR3 protein: CASSYLAGGPNGELFF

J gene: TRBJ1-4
V gene: TRBV18
clone size: .
D gene: .
CDR3 DNA: TGTGCCAGCTCCCCCCAGGACGGAGGCGAAAAACTGTTTTTT
CDR3 protein: CASSPQDGGEKLFF

J gene: TRBJ2-2
V gene: TRBV18
clone size: .
D gene: .
CDR3 DNA: TGTGCCAGCTCACCAGACAGGGAGCTGTTTTTT
CDR3 protein: CASSPDRELFF

J gene: TRBJ1-2
V gene: TRBV10-3
clone size: .
D gene: .
CDR3 DNA: TGTGCCATCAGTCCCACAGAAGTGGACACTCTAACCTTC
CDR3 protein: CAISPTEVDTLTF

J gene: TRBJ1-2
V gene: TRBV13
clone size: .
D gene: TRBD1
CDR3 DNA: TGTGCCAGCAGCTCTTCGGGACAGCGAAGCTATGGCTACACCTTC
CDR3 protein: CASSSSGQRSYGYTF

J gene: TRBJ2-1
V gene: TRBV9
clone size: once
D gene: .
CDR3 DNA: TGTGCCAGCAGCGTAGAAGCGCAGGGGATAAATGAGCAGTTCTTC
CDR3 protein: CASSVEAQGINEQFF

J gene: TRBJ1-1
V gene: TRBV4-2
clone size: .
D gene: .
CDR3 DNA: TGTGCCAGCAGCCAAGATTTGGGGGGACGCACTGAAGCTTTCTTT
CDR3 protein: CASSQDLGGRTEAFF

J gene: TRBJ1-1
V gene: TRBV19
clone size: .
D gene: TRBD1
CDR3 DNA: TGTGCCAGTAGTATCACAGGGGGGGGGACTGAAGCTTTCTTT
CDR3 protein: CASSITGGGTEAFF

J gene: TRBJ2-7
V gene: TRBV3-1/TRBV3-2
clone size: .
D gene: TRBD2
CDR3 DNA: TGTGCCAGCAGCCAAGGACTAGCGGGGGGGTATTACGAGCAGTACTTC
CDR3 protein: CASSQGLAGGYYEQYF

J gene: TRBJ1-1
V gene: TRBV5-1
clone size: .
D gene: TRBD1
CDR3 DNA: TGCGCCAGCAGCTCAGGGGGCTGGGGGACGAACACTGAAGCTTTCTTT
CDR3 protein: CASSSGGWGTNTEAFF

J gene: TRBJ1-1
V gene: TRBV9
clone size: .
D gene: .
CDR3 DNA: TGTGCCAGCAGCGTGCAGGGGTTCACTGAAGCTTTCTTT
CDR3 protein: CASSVQGFTEAFF

J gene: TRBJ2-2
V gene: TRBV5-4
clone size: .
D gene: .
CDR3 DNA: TGTGCCAGCAGCCCAAGGACTTTCCCCAACACCGGGGAGCTGTTTTTT
CDR3 protein: CASSPRTFPNTGELFF

J gene: TRBJ1-6
V gene: TRBV6-5
clone size: .
D gene: .
CDR3 DNA: TGTGCCAGCACCTCGGAGGGTGGTAATTCACCCCTCCACTTT
CDR3 protein: CASTSEGGNSPLHF

J gene: TRBJ2-7
V gene: TRBV12-3/TRBV12-4
clone size: .
D gene: .
CDR3 DNA: TGTGCCAGCACCTCGGACACTAACGAGCAGTACTTC
CDR3 protein: CASTSDTNEQYF

J gene: TRBJ2-1
V gene: TRBV18
clone size: .
D gene: .
CDR3 DNA: TGTGCCTCTTCGGCGGGATCCTACAATGAGCAGTTCTTC
CDR3 protein: CASSAGSYNEQFF

J gene: TRBJ1-6
V gene: TRBV19
clone size: .
D gene: .
CDR3 DNA: TGTGCCAGTAGACTCGGGGTGAGCTCCTATAATTCACCCCTCCACTTT
CDR3 protein: CASRLGVSSYNSPLHF

J gene: TRBJ2-2
V gene: TRBV29-1
clone size: few
D gene: TRBD1
CDR3 DNA: TGCAGCGCCCGATCCGGGACAGGGGTTACCGGGGAGCTGTTTTTT
CDR3 protein: CSARSGTGVTGELFF

J gene: TRBJ1-1
V gene: TRBV7-6
clone size: .
D gene: .
CDR3 DNA: TGTGCCAGCAGCCCGGGGAGGTTGAACACTGAAGCTTTCTTT
CDR3 protein: CASSPGRLNTEAFF

J gene: TRBJ2-1
V gene: TRBV7-9
clone size: few
D gene: TRBD1
CDR3 DNA: TGTGCCAGCAGCCCAGGCGCAGGGGGTAATGAGCAGTTCTTC
CDR3 protein: CASSPGAGGNEQFF

J gene: TRBJ2-3
V gene: TRBV5-4
clone size: .
D gene: .
CDR3 DNA: TGTGCCAGCAGCCGTACCGGGAAGCCAGCAGATACGCAGTATTTT
CDR3 protein: CASSRTGKPADTQYF

J gene: TRBJ1-1
V gene: TRBV7-3
clone size: .
D gene: TRBD1
CDR3 DNA: TGTGCCAGCAGCTTGGGGACAGGGTTATCCTATGAAGCTTTCTTT
CDR3 protein: CASSLGTGLSYEAFF

J gene: TRBJ1-1
V gene: TRBV7-2
clone size: .
D gene: .
CDR3 DNA: TGTGCCAGCAGCTTAGTCGCGGGTTCGGGCACTGAAGCTTTCTTT
CDR3 protein: CASSLVAGSGTEAFF

J gene: TRBJ2-2
V gene: TRBV24-1
clone size: few
D gene: TRBD1
CDR3 DNA: TGTGCCACCAGTGACCCCAGACAGGGAGCTAACACCGGGGAGCTGTTTTTT
CDR3 protein: CATSDPRQGANTGELFF

J gene: TRBJ1-2
V gene: TRBV19
clone size: .
D gene: .
CDR3 DNA: TGTGCCAGTAGTATGGTACAGCCCCTATTCTATGGCTACACCTTC
CDR3 protein: CASSMVQPLFYGYTF

J gene: TRBJ2-5
V gene: TRBV7-2
clone size: many
D gene: .
CDR3 DNA: TGTGCCAGCAGCTTATCATCGGCCGGAGGACAAGAGACCCAGTACTTC
CDR3 protein: CASSLSSAGGQETQYF

J gene: TRBJ2-7
V gene: TRBV10-3
clone size: .
D gene: TRBD1
CDR3 DNA: TGTGCCATCAGTGTTCAAGTGACAGGGGGCAGCGCGCAGTACTTC
CDR3 protein: CAISVQVTGGSAQYF

J gene: TRBJ1-1
V gene: TRBV30
clone size: .
D gene: .
CDR3 DNA: TGTGCCTACAGGATTAACACTGAAGCTTTCTTT
CDR3 protein: CAYRINTEAFF

J gene: TRBJ1-1
V gene: TRBV12-1
clone size: .
D gene: .
CDR3 DNA: TGTGCCAGCAGCTTTGTCTCCAGGGCTAACACTGAAGCTTTCTTT
CDR3 protein: CASSFVSRANTEAFF

J gene: TRBJ2-5
V gene: TRBV11-3
clone size: .
D gene: .
CDR3 DNA: TGTGCCAGCAGCTTAGCACCCGGGACCCAGTACTTC
CDR3 protein: CASSLAPGTQYF

J gene: TRBJ2-1
V gene: TRBV5-6
clone size: .
D gene: .
CDR3 DNA: TGTGCCAGCAGCCCCCCCCTAAGACAAACCAGCTCCTACAATGAGCAGTTCTTC
CDR3 protein: CASSPPLRQTSSYNEQFF

J gene: TRBJ2-6
V gene: TRBV3-1/TRBV3-2
clone size: .
D gene: .
CDR3 DNA: TGTGCCAGCAGCCCGACGGCTAGTTGGGGGGCCAACGTCCTGACTTTC
CDR3 protein: CASSPTASWGANVLTF

J gene: TRBJ2-1
V gene: TRBV24-1
clone size: .
D gene: TRBD2
CDR3 DNA: TGTGCCACCCGAGGCGGTAGCGGGCAGACTTACAATGAGCAGTTCTTC
CDR3 protein: CATRGGSGQTYNEQFF

J gene: TRBJ1-6
V gene: TRBV10-3
clone size: .
D gene: TRBD1
CDR3 DNA: TGTGCCATCAGTGAAGCGACAGGGAATTCACCCCTCCACTTT
CDR3 protein: CAISEATGNSPLHF

J gene: TRBJ2-7
V gene: TRBV30
clone size: .
D gene: TRBD2
CDR3 DNA: TGTGCCTGGAGTGTACCCGTTTGGGGGGGTCCTTACGAGCAGTACTTC
CDR3 protein: CAWSVPVWGGPYEQYF

J gene: TRBJ2-3
V gene: TRBV2
clone size: once
D gene: TRBD2
CDR3 DNA: TGTGCCAGCAGTTTACTAACTAGCGGGGCAGATACGCAGTATTTT
CDR3 protein: CASSLLTSGADTQYF

J gene: TRBJ2-2
V gene: TRBV6-5
clone size: .
D gene: .
CDR3 DNA: TGTGCCAGCAGGGGGGGGCAGGCGAACACCGGGGAGCTGTTTTTT
CDR3 protein: CASRGGQANTGELFF

J gene: TRBJ1-3
V gene: TRBV7-3
clone size: once
D gene: .
CDR3 DNA: TGTGCCAGCAGCTCTAAACCACAGGGAAACTCTGGAAACACCATATATTTT
CDR3 protein: CASSSKPQGNSGNTIYF

J gene: TRBJ1-1
V gene: TRBV6-4
clone size: .
D gene: TRBD1
CDR3 DNA: TGTGCCAGCAGGCAGGAAAGGGACAGCGGCGAGGCTTTCTTT
CDR3 protein: CASRQERDSGEAFF

J gene: TRBJ2-1
V gene: TRBV11-3
clone size: .
D gene: .
CDR3 DNA: TGTGCCAGCAGCTTGTACAGGGACAATGAGCAGTTCTTC
CDR3 protein: CASSLYRDNEQFF

J gene: TRBJ2-1
V gene: TRBV3-1/TRBV3-2
clone size: .
D gene: .
CDR3 DNA: TGTGCCAGCAGCCAGGGGTCCGGGGGGCGGTTTGGTGAGCAGTTCTTC
CDR3 protein: CASSQGSGGRFGEQFF

J gene: TRBJ1-5
V gene: TRBV5-6
clone size: .
D gene: .
CDR3 DNA: TGTGCCAGCAGCTTGGCCGGGGAAACGACGGGTCAGCCCCAGCATTTT
CDR3 protein: CASSLAGETTGQPQHF

J gene: TRBJ2-5
V gene: TRBV3-1/TRBV3-2
clone size: .
D gene: TRBD2
CDR3 DNA: TGTGCCAGCAGCCAAGACTACGGGGGGGCGGTAGAGACCCAGTACTTC
CDR3 protein: CASSQDYGGAVETQYF

J gene: TRBJ2-1
V gene: TRBV5-1
clone size: .
D gene: .
CDR3 DNA: TGCGCCAGCAGCAAGGACTTGGTGAACAATGAGCAGTTCTTC
CDR3 protein: CASSKDLVNNEQFF

J gene: TRBJ1-3
V gene: TRBV19
clone size: .
D gene: TRBD1
CDR3 DNA: TGTGCCAGTAGTTCAACAGGGGGAACTGGAAACACCATATATTTT
CDR3 protein: CASSSTGGTGNTIYF

J gene: TRBJ1-4
V gene: TRBV11-2
clone size: .
D gene: .
CDR3 DNA: TGTGCCAGCAGCTTAGAAAGACAGGCTGAAAAACTGTTTTTT
CDR3 protein: CASSLERQAEKLFF